The sequence of this T cell receptor (beta chain) was determined in a study of T cell repertoires in cytomegalovirus infection. Overall study context: Public TCR beta signatures marked donors with CMV infection and the matching HLA.

CDR3 size: 15 residues. Germline CDR1 reads SQVTM; CDR2 reads ANQGSEA. V was shortened by 2 bases and J by 5 bases, with 18 bases between the two germline ends. TCRdb itself ran the reads through MiXCR, one entry per CDR3 protein. The sample lists 490,000 or so distinct CDR3 sequences, over 9% occurring once. The V gene is TRBV29-1, the J gene TRBJ1-1; weak D call: TRBD1 (5 bases). This clonotype was sampled from a human donor in good health (CMV status not recorded). Some clones in this sample may be carry-over from other donors' samples. What was sequenced was PBMCs. The CDR3 sequence: CSVESHIRASTEAFF. The CDR3 nucleotides read TGCAGCGTTGAAAGCCACATCAGGGCGTCGACTGAAGCTTTCTTT. The full variable domain, with the rest looked up from reference TRBV29-1 and TRBJ1-1, is SAVISQKPSRDICQRGTSLTIQCQVDSQVTMMFWYRQQPGQSLTLIATANQGSEATYESGFVIDKFPISRPNLTFSTLTVSNMSPEDSSIYLCSVESHIRASTEAFFGQGTRLTVV.